These T cell receptor beta chains were read from a single sample in a study of cytomegalovirus exposure and HLA in healthy donors. Profiled with immunoSEQ multiplex PCR; TCRdb holds only in-frame clones, not every one. The sample has about 95,000 clones, around four fifths seen once. Material for sequencing was PBMCs. The receptors shown here come from a man aged 25 to 45 in good health and CMV-seropositive. Both conserved end residues are part of each CDR3. The D gene is left open where the match is weak. A row's size may be missing; if present it is once, few, many or a size class.

V gene	J gene	clone size	D gene	CDR3 protein	CDR3 DNA
TRBV6-5	TRBJ1-2	.	.	CASSYSPGTYGYTF	TGTGCCAGCAGTTACTCGCCAGGCACCTATGGCTACACCTTC
TRBV9	TRBJ1-5	.	.	CASRRNQPQHF	TGTGCCAGCAGGAGGAATCAGCCCCAGCATTTT
TRBV9	TRBJ2-2	once	TRBD2	CASSVLTGGDGELFF	TGTGCCAGCAGCGTTTTAACGGGAGGTGACGGGGAGCTGTTTTTT
TRBV28	TRBJ2-4	.	.	CASRAGTTPVIQYF	TGTGCCAGCAGGGCCGGGACAACGCCGGTCATTCAGTACTTC
TRBV5-6	TRBJ2-1	.	TRBD2	CASSFIGRVYNEQFF	TGTGCCAGCAGCTTCATCGGGAGGGTTTACAATGAGCAGTTCTTC
TRBV11-2	TRBJ2-1	.	TRBD1	CASSLGGTGSFF	TGTGCCAGCAGCTTAGGCGGGACAGGGTCCTTCTTC
TRBV19	TRBJ2-1	.	TRBD2	CASSIFPSGSSYNEQFF	TGTGCCAGTAGTATTTTCCCTAGCGGCAGCTCCTACAATGAGCAGTTCTTC
TRBV4-3	TRBJ1-2	.	TRBD1	CASSLHQDRANGYTF	TGCGCCAGCAGCCTCCACCAGGACAGGGCGAATGGCTACACCTTC
TRBV28	TRBJ1-1	.	TRBD1	CASSRPGQRFAEAFF	TGTGCCAGCAGTCGCCCGGGACAGCGTTTCGCTGAAGCTTTCTTT
TRBV30	TRBJ1-1	.	.	CAWSVSLNTEAFF	TGTGCCTGGAGTGTATCCCTAAACACTGAAGCTTTCTTT
TRBV27	TRBJ1-1	.	.	CASYGWGAEAFF	TGTGCCAGCTACGGGTGGGGGGCTGAAGCTTTCTTT
TRBV5-1	TRBJ2-7	.	TRBD2	CASSVVTSGGYEQYF	TGCGCCAGCAGCGTCGTAACTAGCGGGGGCTACGAGCAGTACTTC
TRBV5-1	TRBJ2-1	.	.	CASSAEPTYNEQFF	TGCGCCAGCAGCGCGGAGCCGACCTACAATGAGCAGTTCTTC
TRBV12-5	TRBJ1-1	.	.	CASGPDRLAEAFF	TGTGCTAGTGGTCCCGACAGGTTGGCTGAAGCTTTCTTT
TRBV11-2	TRBJ2-5	.	TRBD2	CASSLGGLAGVETQYF	TGTGCCAGCAGCTTAGGGGGACTAGCGGGAGTTGAGACCCAGTACTTC
TRBV6-5	TRBJ2-2	.	.	CASSYGQPHTGELFF	TGTGCCAGCAGTTATGGACAGCCGCACACCGGGGAGCTGTTTTTT
TRBV28	TRBJ1-1	.	.	CASRGGREAFF	TGTGCCAGCCGAGGCGGCCGTGAAGCTTTCTTT
TRBV28	TRBJ1-3	.	.	CASGGNTIYF	TGTGCCAGCGGCGGAAACACCATATATTTT
TRBV18	TRBJ2-7	.	TRBD1	CASSPHPGQGTYEQYF	TGTGCCAGCTCACCACATCCGGGACAGGGAACCTACGAGCAGTACTTC
TRBV28	TRBJ2-7	.	.	CASSSLYEQYF	TGTGCCAGCAGTTCTTTGTACGAGCAGTACTTC
TRBV4-3	TRBJ2-7	.	.	CASSQVPSLGGSEQYF	TGCGCCAGCAGCCAAGTTCCTTCTCTAGGGGGATCCGAGCAGTACTTC
TRBV4-1	TRBJ2-7	.	.	CASSQGTAQFYEQYF	TGCGCCAGCAGCCAAGGGACAGCGCAATTCTACGAGCAGTACTTC
TRBV27	TRBJ2-7	few	TRBD1	CASSLGQGRAYEQYF	TGTGCCAGCAGTCTAGGACAGGGTAGGGCCTACGAGCAGTACTTC
TRBV16	TRBJ1-5	.	.	CASSQSYSQAYSNQPQHF	TGTGCCAGCAGCCAATCCTATTCACAGGCCTATAGCAATCAGCCCCAGCATTTT
TRBV2	TRBJ2-3	.	TRBD1	CASSVTRDRVRDTQYF	TGTGCCAGCAGTGTAACTCGGGACAGGGTCCGAGATACGCAGTATTTT
TRBV27	TRBJ2-7	.	TRBD1	CASSFPGQEDTYEQYF	TGTGCCAGCAGTTTCCCGGGACAGGAGGACACCTACGAGCAGTACTTC
TRBV4-1	TRBJ2-2	once	TRBD2	CASSQDSAGVGPGELFF	TGCGCCAGCAGCCAAGATTCCGCGGGAGTGGGTCCCGGGGAGCTGTTTTTT
TRBV7-8	TRBJ2-1	once	TRBD1	CASSPQTGMGFF	TGTGCCAGCAGCCCCCAGACAGGGATGGGGTTCTTC
TRBV6-6	TRBJ2-7	once	TRBD2	CASRTGTSGNDEQYF	TGTGCCAGCAGAACCGGGACTAGCGGGAACGACGAGCAGTACTTC
TRBV18	TRBJ2-3	.	TRBD2	CASSPQASGSTDTQYF	TGTGCCAGCTCACCACAAGCTAGCGGGAGCACAGATACGCAGTATTTT
TRBV27	TRBJ1-1	few	.	CASSSQEDTEAFF	TGTGCCAGCAGTTCTCAGGAGGACACTGAAGCTTTCTTT